These 17 T cell receptor beta chains were sequenced from one sample in a study of identical twins. MiXCR, applied by TCRdb to the 5' RACE reads, yields one record per CDR3 protein. This sample has nearly 650,000 distinct CDR3 sequences, with roughly 7.2% found just once. These data also featured in a second study, about yellow fever vaccine responses in identical twins.

Specimen: PBMCs. Every receptor here comes from a woman in her late teens or twenties in good health.

This clonotype was counted a few times. This chain joins TRBV3-1 and TRBJ2-1, with 11 bases aligning to TRBD2. CDR1 LGHDT and CDR2 YNNKEL come from the germline V gene (reference sequence). The CDR3 is 16 amino acids. The V segment lost 4 bases and the J segment 5 bases; nucleotides outside the gene matches: 7. CDR3 sequence: CASSLPTSGNHNEQFF. CDR3 in DNA: TGTGCCAGCAGCCTCCCGACTAGCGGGAACCACAATGAGCAGTTCTTC.

The V call is TRBV1, the J call TRBJ1-2. TRBV1 is labeled a pseudogene. There are 16 residues in the CDR3. The CDR3 sequence: CTSSQGQERCTMGYTF. CDR3 bases: TGCACCAGCAGCCAAGGGCAGGAACGATGCACGATGGGCTACACCTTC.

The sample holds a few counts of this clonotype. The chain recombines TRBV12-3 or TRBV12-4 with TRBJ1-2; D is possibly TRBD1 (5 bases). V gave up 5 bases and J gave up 4 bases, with 14 bases separating them. The CDR3 is 14 residues long. The CDR3 DNA follows: TGTGCCAGCAGTATGACTGTTACAGGCTATGGCTACACCTTC. This encodes CASSMTVTGYGYTF.

The chain joins TRBV20-1 to TRBJ1-6; TRBD1 aligns across 9 bases. The CDR3 extends over 14 amino acids. Germline CDR1 and CDR2: DFQATT and SNEGSKA (reference sequence). The V and J ends lost 3 bases and 10 bases, in that order; junction bases with no gene match: 7. The CDR3 sequence: CSASPGTGRSPLHF. The CDR3 DNA follows: TGCAGTGCTAGCCCAGGGACAGGGAGATCACCCCTCCACTTT.

The rearrangement uses TRBV29-1 and TRBJ1-4, with 7 bases matching TRBD1. The junction had 4 bases not matched to a gene; V was cut back by 7 bases and J by 5 bases. The CDR3 is 12 residues long. In germline, CDR1 is SQVTM, CDR2 ANQGSEA. The CDR3 spells CSARQGNEKLFF. CDR3 nucleotide sequence: TGCAGCGCACGACAGGGAAATGAAAAACTGTTTTTT.

J is TRBJ2-1 and V is TRBV5-1; 10 bases agree with TRBD2. This CDR3 has 14 residues. Germline values: CDR1 SGHRS, CDR2 YFSETQ. The junction had 7 bases not matched to a gene; V was cut back by 7 bases and J by 6 bases. The CDR3 nucleotides read TGCGCCAGCGGGCCTAGCGGGAGATTCAATGAGCAGTTCTTC. The encoded protein is CASGPSGRFNEQFF.

There are many counts of this clonotype. J is TRBJ2-7 and V is TRBV2; 7 bases are shared with TRBD1. The CDR3 is 13 amino acids. Germline V gene data show CDR1 as SNHLY and CDR2 as FYNNEI. Losses at the gene ends were 6 bases for V and 4 bases for J; bases not matched to a gene: 6. CDR3 DNA: TGTGCCAGCAGAGACAGGGCCTCATACGAGCAGTACTTC. Its translation is CASRDRASYEQYF.

This clonotype was seen a few times. This rearrangement joins TRBV6-2 or TRBV6-3 to TRBJ2-1; 7 bases line up with TRBD1. Germline V gene data show CDR1 as MNHEY and CDR2 as SVGEGT. V shed 2 bases, J shed 1 base, and the junction held 8 bases outside the gene matches. The CDR3 covers 17 residues. CDR3 region: CASSYPDRLASYNEQFF. The CDR3 DNA sequence: TGTGCCAGCAGTTACCCGGACAGGCTTGCATCCTACAATGAGCAGTTCTTC.

This clonotype was picked up a small number of times. The chain uses TRBV4-1 and TRBJ1-1; D uncertain. The CDR3 loop spans 17 amino acids. Germline V gene data show CDR1 as MGHRA and CDR2 as YSYEKL. Trimming took off 0 bases at V and 0 bases at J, with 14 bases between the two ends. This chain's CDR3 is CASSQEPIGQMNTEAFF. The CDR3 coding sequence is TGCGCCAGCAGCCAAGAACCGATAGGCCAAATGAACACTGAAGCTTTCTTT.

This clonotype has a handful of counts. The gene calls are TRBV20-1 and TRBJ1-2; D gene ambiguous. The CDR3 spans 13 residues. Germline V gene sequence: CDR1 DFQATT, CDR2 SNEGSKA (reference sequence). V lost 4 bases and J lost 2, with 11 bases in between. The CDR3 region has the DNA TGCAGTGCTACCCGGGAGGTGAACTATGGCTACACCTTC. Amino acids: CSATREVNYGYTF.

This clonotype was seen repeatedly, ten times or more. V usage is TRBV10-2 and J usage is TRBJ2-3; a possible D gene is TRBD1 (5 bases). The CDR3 is 14 residues long. Per the germline V gene, CDR1 is WSHSY and CDR2 is SAAADI. Trimming left V 9 bases short and J 6 bases short, with 19 bases between. The CDR3 sequence: CASNLQDSFDTQYF. As DNA, the CDR3 is TGCGCCAGTAACTTACAAGACAGTTTTGATACGCAGTATTTT.

The genes are TRBV12-3 or TRBV12-4 and TRBJ1-3, with unresolved D. The CDR3 runs 15 residues. V dropped 5 bases and J dropped 3 bases, with 14 bases sitting between them. The CDR3 protein is CASSARGTHGNTIYF. In DNA, the CDR3 is TGTGCCAGCAGTGCAAGAGGAACACATGGAAACACCATATATTTT.

The V and J genes are TRBV11-2 and TRBJ2-1; TRBD2 aligns across 7 bases. Germline V gene data show CDR1 as SGHAT and CDR2 as FQNNGV. The CDR3 has 16 residues. The V segment lost 5 bases and the J segment 0 bases; nucleotides outside the gene matches: 7. The CDR3 bases are TGTGCCAGCAGCGGGCAGACTAGCTTCTCCTACAATGAGCAGTTCTTC. It yields the protein CASSGQTSFSYNEQFF. Based on the CDR3 plus reference TRBV11-2 and TRBJ2-1, the full variable domain is EAGVAQSPRYKIIEKRQSVAFWCNPISGHATLYWYQQILGQGPKLLIQFQNNGVVDDSQLPKDRFSAERLKGVDSTLKIQPAKLEDSAVYLCASSGQTSFSYNEQFFGPGTRLTVL.

The gene calls are TRBV19 and TRBJ1-2; tentative D call: TRBD1 (5 bases). Germline CDR1 reads LNHDA; CDR2 reads SQIVND (reference sequence). The V end lost 3 bases, the J end lost 7 bases, and 18 bases lay between the germline ends. The CDR3 spans 15 residues. The CDR3 here is CASSIRNGGDRGYTF. The CDR3 bases are TGTGCCAGTAGTATTCGAAATGGGGGGGATCGTGGCTACACCTTC.

This clonotype was observed many times. The DNA for the CDR3 is TGTGCCAGCAGCTGGGGGACAGCGAACACTGAAGCTTTCTTT. This gives the protein CASSWGTANTEAFF. The chain uses TRBV7-9 and TRBJ1-1; 7 bases line up with TRBD1. The germline gives CDR1 SEHNR, CDR2 FQNEAQ (reference sequence). After removal of 4 bases from V and 1 base from J, the junction contained 3 bases not matched to a gene. The CDR3 extends over 14 amino acids.

This clonotype came up many times. The chain joins TRBV5-1 to TRBJ2-1; 10 nucleotides agree with TRBD1. V lost 3 bases, J lost 5 bases, and 5 bases stayed unmatched. The CDR3 is 15 residues long. CDR1 and CDR2 from the germline V gene are SGHRS and YFSETQ. The CDR3 nucleotides are TGCGCCAGCAGCTCCCAAGGGACAGGGGACAATGAGCAGTTCTTC. This translates into CASSSQGTGDNEQFF.

In this sample, this clonotype turned up many times. CDR3 coding DNA: TGTGCCAGCAGCAAGGATATCGGGGAGCTGTTTTTT. This codes for CASSKDIGELFF. The chain couples TRBV7-7 to TRBJ2-2; no clear D. The CDR3 extends over 12 amino acids. Trimming stripped 5 bases from V and 7 bases from J, with 8 bases between. CDR1 is SSHAT and CDR2 is FNYEAQ in the germline V gene (reference sequence).